The TCR beta chain under discussion was sequenced for a study of T cell responses to AZD1222 COVID-19 vaccine. Libraries were prepared by immunoSEQ multiplex PCR; TCRdb keeps only in-frame clonotypes and omits some of them. The repertoire holds around 91,000 clones, with 88% as singletons. Trimming removed 1 base at V and 5 bases at J, with 6 bases between. This CDR3 is 13 amino acids long. The germline V gene has CDR1 SGHDN and CDR2 FVKESK. The material was peripheral blood, obtained on day 0 of AZD1222 vaccination. The chain joins TRBV14 to TRBJ2-1; D remains unclear. The receptor's source is an adult in good health. The CDR3 DNA reads as TGTGCCAGCAGCCAAGGTCGGCACAATGAGCAGTTCTTC. It yields the protein CASSQGRHNEQFF.